Listed below are T cell receptor beta chains from one sample, sequenced in a study of identical twins. TCRdb processed the 5' RACE reads anew with MiXCR; each CDR3 protein has one entry. This sample has more than 400,000 distinct CDR3 sequences; 12% to 15% occur once, and the top ten carry more than 0.4%. Separately, the same data were catalogued under a study of yellow fever vaccine responses in identical twins.

Sequencing input: CD4+ T cells sorted from blood. The receptors originated from a woman between 18 and 29 years old in good health. Each CDR3 is given with its conserved first and last residue. The D gene is left open where the match is weak. Expanded clones are given a class, and other clones once, few, many or no size at all.

d_gene | abundance | j_gene | v_gene | CDR3nt | CDR3aa
. | many | TRBJ1-1 | TRBV6-1 | TGTGCCAGCAGTGAAGCGAACGGGCGCGTTTTCTTT | CASSEANGRVFF
TRBD1 | few | TRBJ2-7 | TRBV5-1 | TGCGCCAGCAGCTTGAGGAACAGGGGGCTTGAGCAGTACTTC | CASSLRNRGLEQYF
TRBD1 | many | TRBJ2-1 | TRBV5-1 | TGCGCCACTAGAACTTCGACAGGGTCCTACAATGAGCAGTTCTTC | CATRTSTGSYNEQFF
TRBD1 | few | TRBJ1-3 | TRBV25-1 | TGTGCCAGCAGTGAGTCCGGGACAGCCTCTGGAAACACCATATATTTT | CASSESGTASGNTIYF
. | . | TRBJ1-4 | TRBV5-1 | TGCGCCAGCAGCTACAGGGACCGGGGTGAAAAACTGTTTTTT | CASSYRDRGEKLFF
TRBD2 | few | TRBJ2-7 | TRBV3-1 | TGTGCCAGCAGCCCGACGACTAGCGGGGGCTACGAGCAGTACTTC | CASSPTTSGGYEQYF
. | . | TRBJ1-2 | TRBV6-1 | TGTGCCACCAGACATAACTATGGCTACACCTTC | CATRHNYGYTF
. | . | TRBJ2-1 | TRBV2 | TGTGCCAGCAGTGACCCACCTGCGGGTAATGAGCAGTTCTTC | CASSDPPAGNEQFF
TRBD1 | . | TRBJ1-6 | TRBV7-9 | TGTGCCAGCAGCTCTCCGGGACAGGCAGCACCCCTCCACTTT | CASSSPGQAAPLHF
. | few | TRBJ2-5 | TRBV3-1 | TGTGCCAGCAGCCAAAGCGCCAGTCAAGAGACCCAGTACTTC | CASSQSASQETQYF
. | . | TRBJ2-7 | TRBV6-4 | TGTGCCAGCAGTGACAGCACGTGCGAGCAGTACTTC | CASSDSTCEQYF
. | . | TRBJ1-1 | TRBV10-2 | TGCGCCAGCAGTTCGGGGGGGAATGAAGCTTTCTTT | CASSSGGNEAFF
TRBD1 | few | TRBJ2-7 | TRBV20-1 | TGCAGTGCTAGAAAACAGGGGGTCGAGCAGTACTTC | CSARKQGVEQYF
TRBD2 | . | TRBJ2-3 | TRBV7-9 | TGTGCCAGCAGCTCCCGCCAACTAGCGGGGGAGACAGATACGCAGTATTTT | CASSSRQLAGETDTQYF
. | many | TRBJ1-1 | TRBV20-1 | TGCAGTGCTACGGACGGGCCTAACACTGAAGCTTTCTTT | CSATDGPNTEAFF
TRBD2 | few | TRBJ2-3 | TRBV11-2 | TGTGCCAGCAGCCCACGGGTCAGTCTGCGCGGGAGCAGCACAGATACGCAGTATTTT | CASSPRVSLRGSSTDTQYF
. | . | TRBJ2-7 | TRBV12-3/TRBV12-4 | TGTGCCAGCAGTCACGGGCTTACTAACGAGCAGTACTTC | CASSHGLTNEQYF
. | . | TRBJ2-6 | TRBV6-1 | TGTGCCAGCAGTCAGACGGCCTCTGGGGCCAACGTCCTGACTTTC | CASSQTASGANVLTF
. | few | TRBJ2-1 | TRBV3-1 | TGTGCCAGCAGCCCACCCCCGGGAGCCGATTACAATGAGCAGTTCTTC | CASSPPPGADYNEQFF
TRBD1 | . | TRBJ2-5 | TRBV3-1 | TGTGCCTGCAGTTTCATGGGCAGGGGGCAAGGGTATGGAGAGACCCAGTACTTC | CACSFMGRGQGYGETQYF
. | once | TRBJ2-1 | TRBV10-2 | TGCGCCAGCAGTGAGTCCACCCTATTCGGGCGGGATTCTCATGAGCAGTTCTTC | CASSESTLFGRDSHEQFF
TRBD2 | few | TRBJ2-7 | TRBV28 | TGTGCCAGCGGAACCGGGACTAGCGGCCCCTACGAGCAGTACTTC | CASGTGTSGPYEQYF
. | many | TRBJ2-1 | TRBV20-1 | TGCAGTGCTCCGAACAGCGCGGGCCCTACCTACAATGAGCAGTTCTTC | CSAPNSAGPTYNEQFF
. | . | TRBJ1-1 | TRBV24-1 | TGTGCCACCAGTGACAACCGGGACAACACTTTCTTT | CATSDNRDNTFF
. | . | TRBJ1-6 | TRBV5-1 | TGCGCCAGCAGTTTAACGACAGGAGGGTATAATTCACCCCTCCACTTT | CASSLTTGGYNSPLHF
. | few | TRBJ2-7 | TRBV3-1 | TGTGCCAGCAGCCGTTCGGTGCGTTCCGAACACGAGCAGTACTTC | CASSRSVRSEHEQYF
. | . | TRBJ2-7 | TRBV18 | TGTGCCAGCTCACCACTCGGGATAGAGCAGTACTTC | CASSPLGIEQYF
. | few | TRBJ1-5 | TRBV20-1 | TGCAGTGCTGGACTGTATAGCAATCAGCCCCAGCATTTT | CSAGLYSNQPQHF
. | . | TRBJ1-3 | TRBV7-6 | TGTGCCAGCAGTCCGACCCTTTCTGGAAACACCATATATTTT | CASSPTLSGNTIYF
. | few | TRBJ1-1 | TRBV12-3/TRBV12-4 | TGTGCCAGCGGGCACGCGAACACTGAAGCTTTCTTT | CASGHANTEAFF
. | . | TRBJ2-1 | TRBV5-1 | TGCGCCAGCAGTCTGAGGTGGCCGGGGAATGAGCAGTTCTTC | CASSLRWPGNEQFF
. | few | TRBJ2-1 | TRBV20-1 | TGCAGTGCAACCGGGACGTGGATCTACAATGAGCAGTTCTTC | CSATGTWIYNEQFF
. | . | TRBJ2-3 | TRBV20-1 | TGCAGTGCTAGTCCGGCAGGCGCCTCGGTGGGCACAGATACGCAGTATTTT | CSASPAGASVGTDTQYF
TRBD1 | few | TRBJ2-6 | TRBV12-3/TRBV12-4 | TGTGCCAGCAGTTTAATCCGGACAGGAAGATTTAACTCTGGGGCCAACGTCCTGACTTTC | CASSLIRTGRFNSGANVLTF
. | many | TRBJ2-3 | TRBV5-6 | TGTGCCAGCAGCTTCGAGACTATTGCGTATTTT | CASSFETIAYF
TRBD2 | few | TRBJ2-3 | TRBV5-1 | TGCGCCAGCAGCTTGGGGGCTAGCGGGGCCCAGGCAGATACGCAGTATTTT | CASSLGASGAQADTQYF
TRBD1 | few | TRBJ1-1 | TRBV5-1 | TGCGCCAGCAGCCCAACCGGGACAGCTTTTATGAACACTGAAGCTTTCTTT | CASSPTGTAFMNTEAFF
TRBD2 | . | TRBJ2-7 | TRBV28 | TGTGCCAGCAGCCCCCCGGGACTAGCGGACAATGAGCAGTACTTC | CASSPPGLADNEQYF
TRBD1 | . | TRBJ2-2 | TRBV9 | TGTGCCAGCAGCGGGGACAGCGAAGGCACCGGGGAGCTGTTTTTT | CASSGDSEGTGELFF
. | many | TRBJ2-5 | TRBV10-3 | TGTGCCATCAGTGAGCGGTTAGAAGAGACCCAGTACTTC | CAISERLEETQYF
. | many | TRBJ1-1 | TRBV12-3/TRBV12-4 | TGTGCCAGCAGCTATAGAGCCTACACTGAAGCTTTCTTT | CASSYRAYTEAFF
TRBD1 | few | TRBJ2-2 | TRBV5-8 | TGTGCCAGCAGCTATGGACAGGGAACCGGGGAGCTGTTTTTT | CASSYGQGTGELFF